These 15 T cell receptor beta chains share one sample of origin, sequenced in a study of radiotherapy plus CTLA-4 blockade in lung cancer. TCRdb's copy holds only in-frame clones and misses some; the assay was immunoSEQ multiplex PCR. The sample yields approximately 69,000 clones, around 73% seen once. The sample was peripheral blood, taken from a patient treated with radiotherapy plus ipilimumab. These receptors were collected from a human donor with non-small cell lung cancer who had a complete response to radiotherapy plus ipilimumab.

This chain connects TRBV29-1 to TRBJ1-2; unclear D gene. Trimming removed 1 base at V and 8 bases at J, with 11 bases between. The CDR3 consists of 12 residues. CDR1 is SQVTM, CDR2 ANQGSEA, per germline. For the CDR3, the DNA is TGCAGCGTTGAAGGCACCGGGAGCGGCTACACCTTC. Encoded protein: CSVEGTGSGYTF.

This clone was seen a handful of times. The chain's CDR3 is CASSQGVLYGYTF. The CDR3 DNA reads TGTGCCAGCAGCCAAGGGGTTCTCTATGGCTACACCTTC. The gene calls are TRBV11-2 and TRBJ1-2; a possible D gene is TRBD1 (5 bases). The CDR3 has 13 amino acids. Trimming removed 5 bases from V and 4 bases from J, with 11 bases in between. Germline-derived CDR1 and CDR2 are SGHAT and FQNNGV.

The CDR3 loop reads CASSLITGETQYF. The CDR3 nucleotides read TGTGCCAGCAGCTTAATCACAGGGGAGACCCAGTACTTC. The chain combines TRBV7-2 with TRBJ2-5; D might be TRBD1 (6 bases). Looked up from germline, CDR1 is SGHTA and CDR2 is FQGNSA. The length of the CDR3 is 13 residues. The V end was cut by 2 bases, the J end by 5 bases, with 9 bases between.

Here the CDR3 reads CASSSEGQGTQYF. The CDR3 DNA reads as TGCGCCAGCAGCTCCGAGGGGCAGGGGACCCAGTACTTC. The chain employs TRBV5-1 and TRBJ2-5, with D perhaps assigned TRBD1 or TRBD2 (5 bases each). Germline V gene data show CDR1 as SGHRS and CDR2 as YFSETQ. The germline V and J ends were trimmed by 3 bases and 7 bases, with 13 bases remaining between them. The length of the CDR3 is 13 residues.

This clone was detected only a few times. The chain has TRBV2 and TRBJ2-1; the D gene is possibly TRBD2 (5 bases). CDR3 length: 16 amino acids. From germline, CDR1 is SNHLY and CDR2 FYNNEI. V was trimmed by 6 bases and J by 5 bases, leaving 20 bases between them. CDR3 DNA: TGTGCCAGCAGGCCGTCGGGGTCTTTGGCCAACAATGAGCAGTTCTTC. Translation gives CASRPSGSLANNEQFF.

CDR3 loop: CASSLGKGAASYNEQFF. The DNA for the CDR3 is TGTGCCAGCAGCCTAGGGAAAGGAGCGGCCTCCTACAATGAGCAGTTCTTC. V and J are TRBV7-6 and TRBJ2-1; tentative D call: TRBD2 (5 bases). V gave up 5 bases and J gave up 0 bases, with 17 bases separating them. The CDR3 spans 17 residues. Per the germline V gene, CDR1 is SGHVS and CDR2 is FNYEAQ.

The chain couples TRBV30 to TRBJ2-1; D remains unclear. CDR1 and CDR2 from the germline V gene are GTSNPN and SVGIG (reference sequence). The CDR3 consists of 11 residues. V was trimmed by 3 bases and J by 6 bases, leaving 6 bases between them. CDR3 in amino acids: CAWRLLNEQFF. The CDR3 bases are TGTGCCTGGAGGCTACTCAATGAGCAGTTCTTC.

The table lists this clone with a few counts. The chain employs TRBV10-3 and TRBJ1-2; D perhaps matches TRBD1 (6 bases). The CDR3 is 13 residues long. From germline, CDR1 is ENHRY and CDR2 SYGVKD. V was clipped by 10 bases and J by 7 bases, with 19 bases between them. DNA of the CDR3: TGTGCCACCTGGGACACGGGTGCGTTTGGCTACACCTTC. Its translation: CATWDTGAFGYTF.

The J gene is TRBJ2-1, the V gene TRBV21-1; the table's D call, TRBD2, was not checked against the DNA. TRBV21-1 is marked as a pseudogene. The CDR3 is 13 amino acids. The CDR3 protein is CASSGLVDNEQFF. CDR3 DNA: TGTGCCAGCAGCGGACTTGTAGACAATGAGCAGTTCTTC.

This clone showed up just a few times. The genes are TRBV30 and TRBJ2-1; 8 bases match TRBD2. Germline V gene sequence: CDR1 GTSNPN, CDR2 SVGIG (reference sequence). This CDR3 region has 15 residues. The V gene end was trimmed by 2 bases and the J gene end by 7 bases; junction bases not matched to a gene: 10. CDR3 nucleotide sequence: TGTGCCTGGAGTAAGGTAGCGGGGTCTCGGAATGAGCAGTTCTTC. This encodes CAWSKVAGSRNEQFF. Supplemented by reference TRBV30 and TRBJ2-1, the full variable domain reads SQTIHQWPATLVQPVGSPLSLECTVEGTSNPNLYWYRQAAGRGLQLLFYSVGIGQISSEVPQNLSASRPQDRQFILSSKKLLLSDSGFYLCAWSKVAGSRNEQFFGPGTRLTVL.

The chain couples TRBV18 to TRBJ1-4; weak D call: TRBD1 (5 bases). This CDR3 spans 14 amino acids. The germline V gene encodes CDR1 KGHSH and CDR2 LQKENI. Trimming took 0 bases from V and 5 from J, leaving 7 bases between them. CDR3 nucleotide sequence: TGTGCCAGCTCACCACCAGGGGTGAATGAAAAACTGTTTTTT. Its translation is CASSPPGVNEKLFF.

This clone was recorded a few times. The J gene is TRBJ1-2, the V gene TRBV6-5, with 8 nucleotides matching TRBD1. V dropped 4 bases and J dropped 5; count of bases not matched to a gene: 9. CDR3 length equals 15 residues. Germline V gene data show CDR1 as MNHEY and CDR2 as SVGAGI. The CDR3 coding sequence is TGTGCCAGCAGTTCTATGGACAGGGTCGAGTATGGCTACACCTTC. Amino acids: CASSSMDRVEYGYTF.

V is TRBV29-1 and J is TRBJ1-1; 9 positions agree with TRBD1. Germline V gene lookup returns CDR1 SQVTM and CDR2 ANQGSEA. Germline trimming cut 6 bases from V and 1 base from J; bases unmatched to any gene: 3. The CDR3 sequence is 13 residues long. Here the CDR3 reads CSVMTGGNTEAFF. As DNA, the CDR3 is TGCAGCGTGATGACAGGGGGGAACACTGAAGCTTTCTTT.

The CDR3 region has the DNA TGCGCCAGCGGGGACATAGCATACTCTGGAAACACCATATATTTT. It codes for CASGDIAYSGNTIYF. This rearrangement joins TRBV4-1 to TRBJ1-3; a possible D gene is TRBD1 (6 bases). The CDR3 is 15 amino acids. The V gene's germline CDR1 is MGHRA and CDR2 YSYEKL. Between the trimmed V and J ends, which lost 8 bases and 0 bases, there was a span of 14 bases.

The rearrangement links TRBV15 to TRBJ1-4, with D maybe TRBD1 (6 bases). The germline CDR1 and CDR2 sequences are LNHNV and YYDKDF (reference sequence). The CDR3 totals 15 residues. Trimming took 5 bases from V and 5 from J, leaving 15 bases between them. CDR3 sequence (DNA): TGTGCCACCAGCCAACACAGGGCGCCGAATGAAAAACTGTTTTTT. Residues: CATSQHRAPNEKLFF.